The 27 T cell receptor beta chains listed next were all sequenced from one sample in a study of PD-1 blockade in classical Hodgkin lymphoma. Method: immunoSEQ multiplex PCR; TCRdb's copy keeps in-frame clones and lacks some. The profile shows about 4,000 clones, more than 60% of them singletons. Time point meaning: cycle 4 day 1 (C4D1), after more than five weeks of nivolumab. Relapse was seen in all patients after autologous stem cell transplantation, and brentuximab vedotin exposure was variable. The sequences come from peripheral blood mononuclear cells (PBMCs), collected before the fourth cycle of nivolumab. The receptors were gathered from a human donor with classical Hodgkin lymphoma.

The chain carries TRBV5-1 and TRBJ2-7, with D hard to call. V was trimmed by 0 bases and J by 2 bases, leaving 9 bases between them. The germline CDR1 and CDR2 sequences are SGHRS and YFSETQ. The CDR3 length is 14 residues. The CDR3, as DNA: TGCGCCAGCAGCTTGGGACACGTCGCCTACGAGCAGTACTTC. This gives the protein CASSLGHVAYEQYF.

The chain joins TRBV11-2 to TRBJ2-7; a weak D match, TRBD1 (5 bases). Germline CDR1 reads SGHAT; CDR2 reads FQNNGV. Trimming stripped 3 bases from V and 1 base from J, with 16 bases between. The CDR3 totals 16 residues. The CDR3 coding sequence is TGTGCCAGCAGCTTTCACGTTGGACAACTTTCCTACGAGCAGTACTTC. It yields the protein CASSFHVGQLSYEQYF.

This chain links TRBV5-1 with TRBJ2-7; a weak D match, TRBD1 (6 bases). The germline gives CDR1 SGHRS, CDR2 YFSETQ. The CDR3 totals 13 residues. The V end lost 4 bases, the J end lost 4 bases, and 12 bases lay between the germline ends. The DNA for the CDR3 is TGCGCCAGCAGCCACGGACAGCGGTACGAGCAGTACTTC. Its protein is CASSHGQRYEQYF.

The chain carries TRBV2 and TRBJ2-3; the D gene is possibly TRBD2 (6 bases). The V end was cut by 3 bases, the J end by 3 bases, with 10 bases between. The length of the CDR3 is 14 residues. The germline V gene has CDR1 SNHLY and CDR2 FYNNEI. This chain's CDR3 is CASSDSLATDTQYF. In DNA, the CDR3 is TGTGCCAGCAGTGACTCTCTAGCGACAGATACGCAGTATTTT.

This clone was counted between two and nine times. The chain joins TRBV5-1 to TRBJ2-6; D remains unclear. Looked up from germline, CDR1 is SGHRS and CDR2 is YFSETQ. CDR3 size: 15 residues. The V end lost 0 bases, the J end lost 0 bases, and 4 bases lay between the germline ends. The CDR3 DNA reads TGCGCCAGCAGCTTGGGCCCCTCTGGGGCCAACGTCCTGACTTTC. It translates to CASSLGPSGANVLTF.

This chain connects TRBV7-9 to TRBJ2-3; D is possibly TRBD2 (5 bases). Germline CDR1 SEHNR, CDR2 FQNEAQ (reference sequence). With 5 bases removed from V and 2 bases from J, the gap between germline ends came to 17 bases. The CDR3 is 16 residues long. The CDR3: CASSPRGGLNTDTQYF. DNA of the CDR3: TGTGCCAGCAGCCCTCGCGGCGGGCTTAACACAGATACGCAGTATTTT.

The chain employs TRBV6-1 and TRBJ1-1, with 7 bases aligning to TRBD1. The CDR3 totals 15 residues. After removal of 5 bases from V and 5 bases from J, the junction contained 11 bases not matched to a gene. Germline V gives CDR1 MNHNS, CDR2 SASEGT. The CDR3 sequence is CASSLRQGVVTEAFF. The CDR3 nucleotides read TGTGCCAGCAGTCTCAGGCAGGGGGTTGTAACTGAAGCTTTCTTT.

This chain connects TRBV5-6 to TRBJ2-5, with D maybe TRBD2 (7 bases). Trimming took 4 bases from V and 1 from J, leaving 17 bases between them. CDR3 length: 16 amino acids. Germline V gives CDR1 SGHDT, CDR2 YYEEEE. The CDR3: CASSLSLRGAQETQYF. The CDR3 nucleotides read TGTGCCAGCAGCCTCAGTCTTCGGGGGGCCCAAGAGACCCAGTACTTC.

The chain carries TRBV6-1 and TRBJ2-7; 8 nucleotides agree with TRBD1. Germline V gene sequence: CDR1 MNHNS, CDR2 SASEGT. The CDR3 contains 13 residues. Unmatched junction bases numbered 2, after V lost 5 bases and J lost 2 bases. In DNA form, the CDR3 reads TGTGCCAGCAGTCTGGACAGGGCCTACGAGCAGTACTTC. Translating it yields CASSLDRAYEQYF.

Comments on this clone: The sample contains more than one DNA sequence encoding this CDR3. This chain links TRBV6-4 with TRBJ1-1; D unclear. Germline lookup yields CDR1 MRHNA and CDR2 SNTAGT. Trimming took 2 bases from V and 1 from J, leaving 5 bases between them. The CDR3 sequence is 13 residues long. The CDR3 DNA reads as TGTGCCAGCAGTGACAGGCCGAACACTGAAGCTTTCTTT. It translates to CASSDRPNTEAFF.

V is TRBV2 and J is TRBJ1-5, with TRBD1 matching 8 bases. CDR1 and CDR2 from the germline V gene are SNHLY and FYNNEI. J was trimmed by 6 bases and V by 5 bases; bases with no gene match: 6. The CDR3 consists of 14 residues. CDR3 sequence reads: CASSLGQGPQPQHF. The DNA of the CDR3 is TGTGCCAGCAGTTTAGGACAGGGCCCTCAGCCCCAGCATTTT.

This clone was counted between two and nine times. The CDR3 is CAWSVRVNEKLFF. The CDR3 bases are TGTGCCTGGAGCGTAAGGGTTAACGAAAAACTGTTTTTT. The chain uses TRBV30 and TRBJ1-4; no clear D. Per germline, CDR1 GTSNPN and CDR2 SVGIG (reference sequence). V was cut by 3 bases and J by 8 bases, with 13 bases left in between. CDR3 length equals 13 residues.

The chain recombines TRBV5-1 with TRBJ2-1, with 11 bases fitting TRBD2. CDR1 is SGHRS and CDR2 is YFSETQ in the germline V gene. J was trimmed by 7 bases and V by 4 bases; bases with no gene match: 4. This CDR3 is built from 14 residues. The CDR3: CASSTGTSGNEQFF. DNA for the CDR3: TGCGCCAGCAGCACCGGGACTAGCGGTAATGAGCAGTTCTTC.

This clone appeared a few times. The rearrangement joins TRBV7-3 to TRBJ2-3; TRBD2 is a possible D gene (7 bases). The CDR3 runs to 15 residues. Germline values: CDR1 SGHTA, CDR2 FQGTGA. Trimming took 4 bases from V and 5 from J, leaving 16 bases between them. CDR3 DNA: TGTGCCAGCAGCTCTAGCGGAGGAGGGGGAGATACGCAGTATTTT. Translation: CASSSSGGGGDTQYF.

V gene TRBV7-8 combines with J gene TRBJ2-1; 8 bases match TRBD2. The CDR3 is 16 amino acids. CDR1 and CDR2 (germline): SGHVS, FQNEAQ. V lost 9 bases, J lost 3 bases, and 13 bases stayed unmatched. The CDR3 nucleotides read TGTGCCAGTACCTACTTTAGCGGGATAGTCTACAATGAGCAGTTCTTC. Translated: CASTYFSGIVYNEQFF.

The genes are TRBV10-3 and TRBJ2-7; perhaps TRBD1 as D (6 bases). This CDR3 comprises 14 residues. Germline CDR1 reads ENHRY; CDR2 reads SYGVKD. V was cut by 9 bases and J by 0 bases, with 15 bases left in between. CDR3 DNA sequence: TGTGCCATGACCCGGGACAAATTCTCCTACGAGCAGTACTTC. Its translation is CAMTRDKFSYEQYF.

This clone has more than one count but fewer than ten. This chain links TRBV5-6 with TRBJ1-1; the D gene is possibly TRBD1 (6 bases). Looked up from germline, CDR1 is SGHDT and CDR2 is YYEEEE. The CDR3 length is 15 residues. Deletions cut 4 bases from V and 0 bases from J, with 13 bases between. CDR3 amino acids: CASSPGGAMNTEAFF. CDR3 in DNA: TGTGCCAGCAGCCCGGGGGGGGCGATGAACACTGAAGCTTTCTTT.

The J gene is TRBJ1-3, the V gene TRBV6-1, with D unclear. The germline CDR1 and CDR2 sequences are MNHNS and SASEGT. The CDR3 contains 17 residues. The V and J ends lost 2 bases and 0 bases respectively, with 14 bases between them. The CDR3 nucleotides are TGTGCCAGCAGTGAAAGATCCGACCAGACCTCTGGAAACACCATATATTTT. This codes for CASSERSDQTSGNTIYF.

This clone is medium-sized by share. This chain joins TRBV5-1 and TRBJ2-7; TRBD2 matches 12 bases. V shed 4 bases and J 3 bases; nucleotides not matched to a gene: 5. This CDR3 has 15 residues. Germline loops: CDR1 SGHRS, CDR2 YFSETQ. Here the CDR3 reads CASSPRTSGNYEQYF. DNA of the CDR3: TGCGCCAGCAGCCCCCGGACTAGCGGGAACTACGAGCAGTACTTC.

The chain is built from TRBV15 and TRBJ1-2, with 7 positions matching TRBD1. The germline V gene has CDR1 LNHNV and CDR2 YYDKDF (reference sequence). V gave up 0 bases and J gave up 8 bases; unmatched junction bases: 6. The CDR3 is made up of 14 amino acids. CDR3 sequence (DNA): TGTGCCACCAGCAGAGATCGGACAGGCGGCGGCTACACCTTC. Protein: CATSRDRTGGGYTF.

The sample holds one count of this clone. For the CDR3, the DNA is TGTGCCAGCAGCCCGGGACAGGGGGCGCGTGGCACTGAAGCTTTCTTT. Its translation: CASSPGQGARGTEAFF. The V call is TRBV7-6, the J call TRBJ1-1; 12 nucleotides line up with TRBD1. CDR1 is SGHVS and CDR2 is FNYEAQ in the germline V gene. There are 16 residues in the CDR3. V lost 5 bases and J lost 4; bases outside the gene matches: 8.

The rearrangement uses TRBV11-2 and TRBJ1-4; 10 positions match TRBD1. The CDR3 runs to 15 residues. Losses at the gene ends were 3 bases for V and 8 bases for J; bases not matched to a gene: 6. The germline gives CDR1 SGHAT, CDR2 FQNNGV. Here the CDR3 DNA reads TGTGCCAGCAGCTTGGGGGGGACAGGGGAGGAAAAACTGTTTTTT. This codes for CASSLGGTGEEKLFF.

The chain combines TRBV6-1 with TRBJ1-1; D ambiguous. This CDR3 comprises 14 residues. CDR1 and CDR2 (germline): MNHNS, SASEGT. The V gene lost 3 bases and the J gene lost 4 bases, with 12 bases spanning the gap. The CDR3 DNA is TGTGCCAGCAGTGAGCGGGTGGGAGTCACTGAAGCTTTCTTT. Translated: CASSERVGVTEAFF.

This rearrangement joins TRBV5-1 to TRBJ2-6, with TRBD1 identical over 7 bases. Germline V gene data show CDR1 as SGHRS and CDR2 as YFSETQ. The CDR3 totals 15 residues. V shed 5 bases, J shed 4 bases, and the junction held 6 bases outside the gene matches. CDR3 DNA sequence: TGCGCCAGCAGTTTGACAGGGCAAGGGGCCAACGTCCTGACTTTC. Translating gives CASSLTGQGANVLTF.

This clone was seen a handful of times. V and J are TRBV19 and TRBJ2-2, with 8 positions matching TRBD2. J lost 4 bases, V lost 1 base, and 5 bases had no gene match. The CDR3 consists of 16 residues. Germline V CDR1 and CDR2: LNHDA, SQIVND (reference sequence). CDR3 amino acids: CASSIAPGGLTGELFF. CDR3 DNA: TGTGCCAGTAGTATAGCCCCGGGGGGGCTCACCGGGGAGCTGTTTTTT.

The genes are TRBV9 and TRBJ1-4, with a possible D match to TRBD1 (6 bases). The CDR3 contains 16 residues. Germline V gene lookup returns CDR1 SGDLS and CDR2 YYNGEE. V lost 4 bases to trimming and J lost 4 bases, with 17 bases between them. The CDR3 region has the DNA TGTGCCAGCAGCCAGGGGACGGGACGGATTAATGAAAAACTGTTTTTT. It yields the protein CASSQGTGRINEKLFF.

The gene calls are TRBV6-1 and TRBJ2-1; TRBD2 matches at 7 bases. Germline values: CDR1 MNHNS, CDR2 SASEGT. V was pared by 2 bases and J by 7 bases, with 8 bases of the junction left unmatched. The CDR3 contains 15 residues. In nucleotides, the CDR3 is TGTGCCAGCAGTGAATTTTTCGGGGAGGGGAATGAGCAGTTCTTC. This gives the protein CASSEFFGEGNEQFF.